This TCR beta chain was sequenced during a study of T cell repertoires in cytomegalovirus infection. About the research overall: Both CMV infection and a matching HLA type were indicated by public TCR beta signatures. Study-level findings and limits: Individuals carrying CMV plus the relevant HLA were identified by cumulative frequency of public TCR beta families.

TCRdb analysed the reads with MiXCR anew, one entry per CDR3 protein. In the table there are around 120,000 distinct CDR3 sequences, over 40% of which are singletons. Germline assignment: CDR1 SGHVS and CDR2 FNYEAQ. The CDR3 totals 16 residues. Regarding this clonotype: Antigen: not known. The junction shows a germline mismatch at one end, possibly a read error.

The chain combines TRBV7-6 with TRBJ2-5; D is unclear. The specimen was CD8+ T cells from cultured PBMCs, collected from culture after CMV antigen stimulation. This clonotype originated in a human donor in good health (CMV status not recorded). Some clones in this sample may be carry-over from other donors' samples. In DNA form, the CDR3 reads TGTGTCAGCAGCTTACTTAGCAATAGGGACCAAGAGACCCAGTACTTC. Its translation is CVSSLLSNRDQETQYF.